Listed below are T cell receptor beta chains from one sample, sequenced in a study of cytotoxic CD8 clonotypes in ibrutinib-treated CLL. Only in-frame clones appear in the TCRdb table, and some are missing; sequencing was by immunoSEQ multiplex PCR. The profile shows more than 9,500 clones, 65% to 85% of them singletons. Sequences were derived from PBMCs, sampled at disease progression, from a patient treated with ibrutinib. The receptors shown here come from a human donor with chronic lymphocytic leukemia. Each CDR3 is given with its conserved first and last residue. Each record gives: V gene, D gene, J gene, clone size, CDR3 DNA, CDR3 protein. A D gene is named only where the DNA matches it firmly. Rows may omit the clone size; those that give it use once, few, many or a size class.

TRBV21-1,.,TRBJ2-1,.,TGTGCCAGCAGCAAGACTCCCTGGGACAGCTACAATGAGCAGTTCTTC,CASSKTPWDSYNEQFF
TRBV10-1,.,TRBJ2-3,.,TGCGCCAGCAGTGAGCTTCCAAACACAGATACGCAGTATTTT,CASSELPNTDTQYF
TRBV9,TRBD2,TRBJ2-3,.,TGTGCCAGCAGCGTAGTAGCGGGAGGGGTAACAGATACGCAGTATTTT,CASSVVAGGVTDTQYF
TRBV19,.,TRBJ2-7,.,TGTGCACCCTGGATGGGACATCCATTTTACGAGCAGTACTTC,CAPWMGHPFYEQYF
TRBV6-6,.,TRBJ1-1,.,TGTGCCAGCAGAACGGCAGTCGGGGACACTGAAGCTTTCTTT,CASRTAVGDTEAFF
TRBV6-6,TRBD1,TRBJ1-5,.,TGTGCCAGCAGTCGACAGGGGACCAGCAATCAGCCCCAGCATTTT,CASSRQGTSNQPQHF
TRBV6-5,TRBD2,TRBJ2-7,.,TGTGCCAGCAGTTACTCGTCATCGGGAGGAGCCCTCGAGCAGTACTTC,CASSYSSSGGALEQYF
TRBV2,.,TRBJ1-1,.,TGTGCCAGCAGTGGGACAGCAAAAAACACTGAAGCTTTCTTT,CASSGTAKNTEAFF
TRBV2,.,TRBJ2-3,.,TGTGCCAGCAACCCACTAGCGGGACAGGGAGATACGCAGTATTTT,CASNPLAGQGDTQYF
TRBV28,.,TRBJ1-5,.,TGTGCCAGCAGTTTAGATCCTAGGGGCAATCAGCCCCAGCATTTT,CASSLDPRGNQPQHF
TRBV2,.,TRBJ2-4,.,TGTGCCAGCAGAAGTTTAAGTGACATTCAGTACTTC,CASRSLSDIQYF
TRBV18,.,TRBJ2-7,.,TGTGCCAGCTCACCAGGAGGGGGCGCCGACGAGCAGTACTTC,CASSPGGGADEQYF
TRBV7-2,.,TRBJ2-7,.,TGTGCCAGCAGCTTTCCGGGACGGTTAACCTACGAGCAGTACTTC,CASSFPGRLTYEQYF
TRBV30,TRBD2,TRBJ2-2,once,TGTGCCTGGAGCCGGGCTAGCGGGAGCACCGGGGAGCTGTTTTTT,CAWSRASGSTGELFF
TRBV11-2,.,TRBJ2-3,.,TGTGCCAGCAGCCGAGACTCAGGCCAGGATACGCAGTATTTT,CASSRDSGQDTQYF
TRBV11-2,TRBD2,TRBJ2-7,.,TGTGCCAGCAGCTTAGTGCCCGGGACTAACTACGAGCAGTACTTC,CASSLVPGTNYEQYF
TRBV19,.,TRBJ1-1,.,TGTGCCAGTAGAAAACCTGGACAGACTCGTAACACTGAAGCTTTCTTT,CASRKPGQTRNTEAFF
TRBV2,.,TRBJ2-7,.,TGTGCCAGCCTGGGACGGCTCGGCGGCGAGCAGTACTTC,CASLGRLGGEQYF
TRBV19,.,TRBJ1-1,.,TGTGCCAGTAGTATAGACAGGGAGAGGACTGAAGCTTTCTTT,CASSIDRERTEAFF
TRBV5-1,TRBD2,TRBJ2-5,.,TGCGCCAGCAGCACCGCGGGGGATCGAGAGACCCAGTACTTC,CASSTAGDRETQYF
TRBV10-3,TRBD2,TRBJ2-2,.,TGTGCCATCAGTGGGACTAGCGGGGGCCCGACCGGGGAGCTGTTTTTT,CAISGTSGGPTGELFF
TRBV19,TRBD2,TRBJ2-1,once,TGTGCCAGTAGTATAGCAGGACTAGCGGGAGGGAAAAATGAGCAGTTCTTC,CASSIAGLAGGKNEQFF
TRBV19,.,TRBJ2-5,.,TGTGCCAGTAGTATAGTGGAATCGGGCGGGGAGACCCAGTACTTC,CASSIVESGGETQYF
TRBV7-9,.,TRBJ2-3,.,TGTGCCAGCAGCTTAAGCACAGATACGCAGTATTTT,CASSLSTDTQYF
TRBV7-9,.,TRBJ1-5,.,TGTGCCAGCAGTCAGATTGGAAACAATCAGCCCCAGCATTTT,CASSQIGNNQPQHF
TRBV5-5,.,TRBJ2-7,.,TGTGCCAGCAGCCCCAGGCTTCCCGGGGTTAGCTCCTACGAGCAGTACTTC,CASSPRLPGVSSYEQYF
TRBV5-1,.,TRBJ2-3,.,TGCGCCAGCAGCGGAGGGAGAGCGGATAGCACAGATACGCAGTATTTT,CASSGGRADSTDTQYF
TRBV19,.,TRBJ1-3,few,TGTGCCAGTAGTATCGATAGAGGAAACACCATATATTTT,CASSIDRGNTIYF
TRBV7-3,TRBD2,TRBJ2-3,once,TGTGCCAGCAGCCCCGGGACTAGCGACACAGATACGCAGTATTTT,CASSPGTSDTDTQYF
TRBV28,.,TRBJ1-1,.,TGTGCCACCACTCCCTCTGCGGGGACCACTGAAGCTTTCTTT,CATTPSAGTTEAFF
TRBV7-8,.,TRBJ1-5,.,TGTGCCAGCACCCCCCGTGGGCACAATCAGCCCCAGCATTTT,CASTPRGHNQPQHF
TRBV28,TRBD1,TRBJ1-3,.,TGTGCCAGCAATTTTCCGGGACAGGGAAACACCATATATTTT,CASNFPGQGNTIYF
TRBV6-1,.,TRBJ1-5,.,TGTGCCAGCACGAGGGGTGGGTCTCTCAGGCAGCCCCAGCATTTT,CASTRGGSLRQPQHF
TRBV29-1,TRBD2,TRBJ2-7,.,TGCAGCGCCGTCCTAGCGGGAGATCCAAGGGAGCAGTACTTC,CSAVLAGDPREQYF
TRBV2,.,TRBJ1-2,few,TGTGCCAGCCGTTCCGGAACGTTCGGCTACACCTTC,CASRSGTFGYTF
TRBV5-6,TRBD2,TRBJ2-2,.,TGTGCCAGCATCGGACTAGCGGGAGTCACCGGGGAGCTGTTTTTT,CASIGLAGVTGELFF
TRBV9,.,TRBJ2-2,.,TGTGCCAGCAGCGTAGGAGGGATCAACACCGGGGAGCTGTTTTTT,CASSVGGINTGELFF